One TCR beta chain is described in this entry. These data belong to a study of T cell responses to AZD1222 COVID-19 vaccine. Profiling relied on immunoSEQ multiplex PCR, and the TCRdb table lists in-frame clones only, not all of them. The sample has about 96,000 clones, roughly 88% seen once. The sequence derives from an adult in good health. The sample here was peripheral blood, taken on day 0 of AZD1222 vaccination.

CDR3 in amino acids: CASSLRRVGQPQHF. The CDR3 DNA is TGTGCCAGCAGCTTACGCAGGGTAGGACAGCCCCAGCATTTT. V and J are TRBV7-2 and TRBJ1-5; D is perhaps TRBD1 (5 bases). Germline V lookup: CDR1 SGHTA, CDR2 FQGNSA. With 2 bases removed from V and 7 bases from J, the gap between germline ends came to 12 bases. The CDR3 is made up of 14 amino acids.